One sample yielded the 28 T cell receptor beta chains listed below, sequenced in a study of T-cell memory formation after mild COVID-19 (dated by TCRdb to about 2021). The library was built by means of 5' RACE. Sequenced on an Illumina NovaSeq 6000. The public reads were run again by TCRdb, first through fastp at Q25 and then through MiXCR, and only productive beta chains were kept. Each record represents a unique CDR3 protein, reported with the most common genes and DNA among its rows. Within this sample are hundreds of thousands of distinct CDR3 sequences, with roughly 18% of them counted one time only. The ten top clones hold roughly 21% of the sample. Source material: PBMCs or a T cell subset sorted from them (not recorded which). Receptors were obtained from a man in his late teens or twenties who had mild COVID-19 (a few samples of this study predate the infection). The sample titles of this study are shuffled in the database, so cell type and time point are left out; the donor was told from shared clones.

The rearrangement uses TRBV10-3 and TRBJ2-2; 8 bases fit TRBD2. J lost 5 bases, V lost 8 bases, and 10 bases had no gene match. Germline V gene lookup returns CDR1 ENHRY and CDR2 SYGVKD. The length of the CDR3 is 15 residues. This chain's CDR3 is CAIARVRGETGELFF. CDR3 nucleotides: TGTGCCATCGCCCGGGTGCGGGGGGAGACCGGGGAGCTGTTTTTT.

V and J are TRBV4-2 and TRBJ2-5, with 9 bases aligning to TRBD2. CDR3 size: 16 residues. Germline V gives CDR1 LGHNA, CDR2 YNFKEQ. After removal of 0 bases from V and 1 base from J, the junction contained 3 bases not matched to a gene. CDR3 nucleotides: TGTGCCAGCAGCCAAGATAAAGCGGGGGGCCAAGAGACCCAGTACTTC. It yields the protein CASSQDKAGGQETQYF.

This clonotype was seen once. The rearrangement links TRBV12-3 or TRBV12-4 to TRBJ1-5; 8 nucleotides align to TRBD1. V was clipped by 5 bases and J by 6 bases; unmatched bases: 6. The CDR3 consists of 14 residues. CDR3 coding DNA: TGTGCCAGCAGTAGCTACAGGGGGAGTCAGCCCCAGCATTTT. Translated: CASSSYRGSQPQHF.

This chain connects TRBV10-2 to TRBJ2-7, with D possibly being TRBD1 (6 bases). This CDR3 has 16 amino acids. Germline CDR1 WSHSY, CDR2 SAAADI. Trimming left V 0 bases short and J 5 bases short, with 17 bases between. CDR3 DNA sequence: TGCGCCAGCAGTGAGTCGGCCTTTCTACAGGGAGACGAGCAGTACTTC. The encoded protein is CASSESAFLQGDEQYF.

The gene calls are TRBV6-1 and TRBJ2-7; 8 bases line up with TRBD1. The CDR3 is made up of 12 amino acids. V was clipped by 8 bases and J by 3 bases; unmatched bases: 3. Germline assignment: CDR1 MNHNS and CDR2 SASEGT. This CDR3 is CASGTGFYEQYV. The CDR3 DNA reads TGTGCCAGCGGGACAGGTTTCTACGAGCAGTACGTC.

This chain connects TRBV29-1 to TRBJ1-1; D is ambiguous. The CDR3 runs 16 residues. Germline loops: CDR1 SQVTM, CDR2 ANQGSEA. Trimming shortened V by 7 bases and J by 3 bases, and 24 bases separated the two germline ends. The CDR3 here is CSARGGKHGEDTEAFF. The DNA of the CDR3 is TGCAGCGCTCGTGGAGGGAAACACGGTGAGGACACTGAAGCTTTCTTT.

The CDR3 region is CASSYAGETQYF. The CDR3 coding sequence is TGTGCCAGCAGCTACGCCGGGGAGACCCAGTACTTC. V usage is TRBV5-4 and J usage is TRBJ2-5; D uncertain. With 3 bases removed from V and 5 bases from J, the gap between germline ends came to 8 bases. CDR1 and CDR2 (germline): SGHNT, YYREEE (reference sequence). This CDR3 has 12 amino acids.

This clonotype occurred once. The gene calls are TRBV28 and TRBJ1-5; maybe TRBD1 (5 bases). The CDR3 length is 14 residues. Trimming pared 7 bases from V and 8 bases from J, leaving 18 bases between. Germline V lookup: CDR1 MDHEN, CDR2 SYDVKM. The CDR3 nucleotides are TGTGCCAGCAAATACCCCGACAGAATCAAGCCCCAGCATTTT. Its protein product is CASKYPDRIKPQHF.

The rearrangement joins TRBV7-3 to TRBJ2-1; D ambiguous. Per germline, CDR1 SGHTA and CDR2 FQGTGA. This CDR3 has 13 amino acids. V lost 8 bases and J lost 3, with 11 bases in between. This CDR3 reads CASGRPYYNEQFF. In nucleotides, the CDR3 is TGTGCCAGCGGTAGGCCCTACTACAATGAGCAGTTCTTC.

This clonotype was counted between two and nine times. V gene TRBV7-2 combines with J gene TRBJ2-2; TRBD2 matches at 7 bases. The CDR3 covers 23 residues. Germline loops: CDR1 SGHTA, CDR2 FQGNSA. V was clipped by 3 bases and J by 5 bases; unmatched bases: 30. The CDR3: CASSLGHYRRLAVLLWGTGELFF. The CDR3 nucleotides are TGTGCCAGCAGCTTGGGGCATTATAGGCGGCTAGCGGTGCTACTCTGGGGGACCGGGGAGCTGTTTTTT. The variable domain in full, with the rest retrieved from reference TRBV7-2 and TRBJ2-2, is GAGVSQSPSNKVTEKGKDVELRCDPISGHTALYWYRQSLGQGLEFLIYFQGNSAPDKSGLPSDRFSAERTGGSVSTLTIQRTQQEDSAVYLCASSLGHYRRLAVLLWGTGELFFGEGSRLTVL.

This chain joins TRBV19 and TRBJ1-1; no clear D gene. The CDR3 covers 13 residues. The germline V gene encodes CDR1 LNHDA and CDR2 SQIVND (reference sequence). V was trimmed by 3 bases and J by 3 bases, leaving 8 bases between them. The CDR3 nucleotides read TGTGCCAGTAGTATCGGTGTAGACACTGAAGCTTTCTTT. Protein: CASSIGVDTEAFF. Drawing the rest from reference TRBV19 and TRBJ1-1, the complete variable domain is DGGITQSPKYLFRKEGQNVTLSCEQNLNHDAMYWYRQDPGQGLRLIYYSQIVNDFQKGDIAEGYSVSREKKESFPLTVTSAQKNPTAFYLCASSIGVDTEAFFGQGTRLTVV.

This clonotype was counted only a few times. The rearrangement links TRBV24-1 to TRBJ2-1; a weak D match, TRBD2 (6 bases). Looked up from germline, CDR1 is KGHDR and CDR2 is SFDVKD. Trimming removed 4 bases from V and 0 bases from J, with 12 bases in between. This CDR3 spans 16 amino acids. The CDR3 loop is CATSDGDFSSYNEQFF. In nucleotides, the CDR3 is TGTGCCACCAGTGACGGGGACTTTAGCTCCTACAATGAGCAGTTCTTC.

CDR3: CASSQEGSGDSPLHF. CDR3 DNA sequence: TGCGCCAGCAGCCAGGAAGGGAGCGGAGATTCACCCCTCCACTTT. The chain uses TRBV4-3 and TRBJ1-6; D is uncertain. Germline values: CDR1 LGHNA, CDR2 YSLEER. This CDR3 contains 15 residues. Trimming shortened V by 3 bases and J by 8 bases, and 14 bases separated the two germline ends.

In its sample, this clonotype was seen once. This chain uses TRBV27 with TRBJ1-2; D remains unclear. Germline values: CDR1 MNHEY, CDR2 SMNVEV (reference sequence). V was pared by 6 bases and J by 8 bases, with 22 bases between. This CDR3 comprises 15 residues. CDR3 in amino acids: CASSPGRGLLGGYTF. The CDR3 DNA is TGTGCCAGCAGCCCGGGCCGGGGTTTGTTGGGGGGCTACACCTTC.

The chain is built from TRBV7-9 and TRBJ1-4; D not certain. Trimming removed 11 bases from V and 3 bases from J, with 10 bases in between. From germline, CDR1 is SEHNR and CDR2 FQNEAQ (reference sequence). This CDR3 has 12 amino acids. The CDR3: CAGQQPNEKLFF. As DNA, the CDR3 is TGTGCCGGCCAGCAGCCTAATGAAAAACTGTTTTTT.

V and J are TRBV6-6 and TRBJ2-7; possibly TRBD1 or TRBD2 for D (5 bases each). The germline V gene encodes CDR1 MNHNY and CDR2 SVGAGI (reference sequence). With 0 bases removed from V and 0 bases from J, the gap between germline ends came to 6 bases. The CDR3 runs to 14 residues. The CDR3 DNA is TGTGCCAGCAGTTACTCGGGGGACTCCTACGAGCAGTACGTC. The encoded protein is CASSYSGDSYEQYV.

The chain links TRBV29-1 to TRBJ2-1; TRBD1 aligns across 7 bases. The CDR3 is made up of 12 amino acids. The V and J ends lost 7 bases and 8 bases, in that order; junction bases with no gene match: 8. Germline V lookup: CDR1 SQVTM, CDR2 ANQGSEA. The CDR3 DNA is TGCAGCGCATCTCCGGGACAGTATGAGCAGTTCTTC. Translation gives CSASPGQYEQFF.

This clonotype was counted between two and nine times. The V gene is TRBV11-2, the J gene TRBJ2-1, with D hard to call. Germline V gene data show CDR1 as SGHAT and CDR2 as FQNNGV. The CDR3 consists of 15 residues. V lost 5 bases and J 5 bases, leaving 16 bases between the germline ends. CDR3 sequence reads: CASSLGRALDNEQFF. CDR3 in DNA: TGTGCCAGCAGCCTTGGACGCGCCCTAGACAATGAGCAGTTCTTC. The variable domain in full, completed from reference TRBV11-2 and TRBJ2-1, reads EAGVAQSPRYKIIEKRQSVAFWCNPISGHATLYWYQQILGQGPKLLIQFQNNGVVDDSQLPKDRFSAERLKGVDSTLKIQPAKLEDSAVYLCASSLGRALDNEQFFGPGTRLTVL.

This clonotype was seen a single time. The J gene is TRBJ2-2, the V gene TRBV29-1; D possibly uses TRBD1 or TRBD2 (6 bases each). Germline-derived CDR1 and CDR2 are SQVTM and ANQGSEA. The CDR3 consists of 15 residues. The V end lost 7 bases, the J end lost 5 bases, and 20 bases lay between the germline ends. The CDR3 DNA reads TGCAGCGCCGCTGGGTCGGGGGCGCGGACCGGGGAGCTGTTTTTT. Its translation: CSAAGSGARTGELFF.

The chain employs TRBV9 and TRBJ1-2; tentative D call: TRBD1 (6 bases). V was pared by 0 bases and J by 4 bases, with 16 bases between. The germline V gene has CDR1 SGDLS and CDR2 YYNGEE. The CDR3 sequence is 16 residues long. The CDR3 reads CASSVGGDMVPYGYTF. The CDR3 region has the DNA TGTGCCAGCAGCGTAGGTGGGGACATGGTGCCCTATGGCTACACCTTC.

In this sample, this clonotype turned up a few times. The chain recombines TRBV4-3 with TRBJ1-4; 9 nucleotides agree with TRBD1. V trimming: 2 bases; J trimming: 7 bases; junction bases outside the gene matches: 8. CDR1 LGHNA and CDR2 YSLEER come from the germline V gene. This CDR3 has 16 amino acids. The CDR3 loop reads CASSQRTGGGGEKLFF. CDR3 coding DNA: TGCGCCAGCAGCCAACGCACAGGGGGCGGGGGTGAAAAACTGTTTTTT.

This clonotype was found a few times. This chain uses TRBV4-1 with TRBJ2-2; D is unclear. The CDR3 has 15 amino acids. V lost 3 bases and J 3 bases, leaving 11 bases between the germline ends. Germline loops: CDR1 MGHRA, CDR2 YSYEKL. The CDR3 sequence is CASSQVFSYTGELFF. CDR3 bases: TGCGCCAGCAGCCAGGTGTTCAGCTACACCGGGGAGCTGTTTTTT.

The CDR3 reads CRAGTGGSGELFF. CDR3 DNA: TGCAGGGCCGGGACAGGGGGCTCCGGGGAGCTGTTTTTT. The chain couples TRBV20-1 to TRBJ2-2, with 12 bases that match TRBD1. The V gene's germline CDR1 is DFQATT and CDR2 SNEGSKA (reference sequence). The CDR3 sequence is 13 residues long.

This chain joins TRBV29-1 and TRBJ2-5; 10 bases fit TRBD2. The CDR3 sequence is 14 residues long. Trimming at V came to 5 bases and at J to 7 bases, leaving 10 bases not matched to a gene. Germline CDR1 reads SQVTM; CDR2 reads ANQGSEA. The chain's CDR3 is CSVSSGGDPWTQYF. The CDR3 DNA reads TGCAGCGTTTCTAGCGGGGGTGATCCATGGACCCAGTACTTC.

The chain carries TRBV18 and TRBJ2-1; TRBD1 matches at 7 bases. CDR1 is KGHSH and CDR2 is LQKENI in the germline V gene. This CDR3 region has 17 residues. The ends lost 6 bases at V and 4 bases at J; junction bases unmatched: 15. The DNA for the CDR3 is TGTGCCAGCTCCCGACACCTCCGCGGACAGGTTTACAATGAGCAGTTCTTC. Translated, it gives CASSRHLRGQVYNEQFF.

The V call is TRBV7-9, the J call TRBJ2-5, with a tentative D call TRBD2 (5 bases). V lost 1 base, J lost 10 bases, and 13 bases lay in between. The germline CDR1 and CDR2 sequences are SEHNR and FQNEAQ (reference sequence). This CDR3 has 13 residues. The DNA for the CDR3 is TGTGCCAGCAGCTTAGGACGGGCTGAGGGCCAGTACTTC. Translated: CASSLGRAEGQYF.

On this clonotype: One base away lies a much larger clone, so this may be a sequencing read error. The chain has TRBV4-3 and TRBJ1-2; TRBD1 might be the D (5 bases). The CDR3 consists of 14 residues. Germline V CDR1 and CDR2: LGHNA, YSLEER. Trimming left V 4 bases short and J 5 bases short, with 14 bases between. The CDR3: CASSLRWGEYGYTF. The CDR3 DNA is TGCGCCAGCAGCCTAAGATGGGGCGAGTATGGCTACACCTTC.

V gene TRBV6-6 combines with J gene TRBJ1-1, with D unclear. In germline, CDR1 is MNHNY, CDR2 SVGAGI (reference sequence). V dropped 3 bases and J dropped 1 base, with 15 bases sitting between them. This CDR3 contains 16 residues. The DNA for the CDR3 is TGTGCCAGCAGTTATCACCTAAGGCCGAGGAACACTGAAGCTTTCTTT. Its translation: CASSYHLRPRNTEAFF.